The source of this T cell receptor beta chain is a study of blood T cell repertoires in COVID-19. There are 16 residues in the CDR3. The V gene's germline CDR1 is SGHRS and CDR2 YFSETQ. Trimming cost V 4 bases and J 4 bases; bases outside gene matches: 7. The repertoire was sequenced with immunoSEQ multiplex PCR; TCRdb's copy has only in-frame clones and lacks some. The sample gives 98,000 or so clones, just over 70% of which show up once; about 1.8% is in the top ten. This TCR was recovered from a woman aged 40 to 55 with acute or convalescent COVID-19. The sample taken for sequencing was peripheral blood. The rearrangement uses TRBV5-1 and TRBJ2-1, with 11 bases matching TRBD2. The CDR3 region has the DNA TGCGCCAGCAGCCCCTCAACTAGCGGGGGTTACAATGAGCAGTTCTTC. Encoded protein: CASSPSTSGGYNEQFF.